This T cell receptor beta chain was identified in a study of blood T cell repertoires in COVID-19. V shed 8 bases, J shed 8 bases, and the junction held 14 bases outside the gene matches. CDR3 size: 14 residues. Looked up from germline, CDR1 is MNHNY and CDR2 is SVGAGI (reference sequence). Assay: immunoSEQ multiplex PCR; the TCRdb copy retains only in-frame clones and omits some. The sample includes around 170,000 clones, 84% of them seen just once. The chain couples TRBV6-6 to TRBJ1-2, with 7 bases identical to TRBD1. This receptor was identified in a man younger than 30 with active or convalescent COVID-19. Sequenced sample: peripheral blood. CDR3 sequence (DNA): TGTGCCAGCGGGATATCCACAGGGGCGAGAGGCTACACCTTC. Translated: CASGISTGARGYTF.